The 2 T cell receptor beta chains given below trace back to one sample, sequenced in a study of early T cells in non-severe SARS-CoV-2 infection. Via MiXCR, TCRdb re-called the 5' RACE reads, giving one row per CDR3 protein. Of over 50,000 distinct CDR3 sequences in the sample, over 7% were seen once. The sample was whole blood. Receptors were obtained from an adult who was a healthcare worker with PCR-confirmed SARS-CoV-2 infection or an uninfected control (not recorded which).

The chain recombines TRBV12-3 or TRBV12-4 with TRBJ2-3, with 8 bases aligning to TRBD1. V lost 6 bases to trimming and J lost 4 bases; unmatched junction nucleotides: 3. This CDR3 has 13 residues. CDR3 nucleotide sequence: TGTGCCAGCAGCGTACAGGGGGCAGATACGCAGTATTTT. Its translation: CASSVQGADTQYF.

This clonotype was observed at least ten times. CDR3 protein: CATTQGASGYTF. DNA for the CDR3: TGTGCCACCACGCAGGGGGCCAGTGGCTACACCTTC. This chain joins TRBV28 and TRBJ1-2; 8 nucleotides agree with TRBD1. Per germline, CDR1 MDHEN and CDR2 SYDVKM. Losses at the gene ends were 10 bases for V and 7 bases for J; bases not matched to a gene: 8. There are 12 residues in the CDR3.